Below, 23 T cell receptor beta chains from the same sample are listed, as sequenced in a study of regulatory T cells in long-lasting Graves disease. Time point noted: persistent/refractory GD, antithyroid drugs over 5 years with positive TRAb. The authors made the TCR library using RNA they extracted from PBMCs. CDR3-region Arm-PCR and iRepertoire HTBI primers produced the TCR beta libraries. TCRdb ran MiXCR on the multiplex PCR reads and lists one entry per CDR3 protein. The sample lists some 340,000 distinct CDR3 sequences; roughly 25% were seen once. Sequencing was performed on peripheral blood mononuclear cells (PBMCs), taken when the disease was refractory, from a patient treated with antithyroid drugs. The source of these receptors is a middle-aged woman with Graves disease.

There are many counts of this clonotype. This sequence joins TRBV28 and TRBJ2-7, with D perhaps TRBD1 (5 bases). V gave up 4 bases and J gave up 2 bases, with 12 bases separating them. CDR1 and CDR2 from the germline V gene are MDHEN and SYDVKM. The CDR3 contains 14 residues. As DNA, the CDR3 is TGTGCCAGCAGTTCCCAGGGATTCCCCTACGAGCAGTACTTC. Its translation is CASSSQGFPYEQYF.

The chain has TRBV19 and TRBJ1-5, with D maybe TRBD1 (5 bases). The germline V and J ends were trimmed by 7 bases and 4 bases, with 14 bases remaining between them. The CDR3 is made up of 14 amino acids. Germline values: CDR1 LNHDA, CDR2 SQIVND (reference sequence). DNA of the CDR3: TGTGCCAGTACGGGGCAGGGCAGAAATCAGCCCCAGCATTTT. It yields the protein CASTGQGRNQPQHF.

This clonotype was seen at least ten times. The J gene is TRBJ1-5, the V gene TRBV2; D not certain. CDR1 and CDR2 (germline): SNHLY, FYNNEI. The CDR3 has 13 amino acids. Trimming left V 10 bases short and J 2 bases short, with 12 bases between. The DNA for the CDR3 is TGTGCCACCACTCATGGGGGCAATCAGCCCCAGCATTTT. It is translated as CATTHGGNQPQHF.

V is TRBV28 and J is TRBJ2-1, with D perhaps matching TRBD1 or TRBD2 (7 bases each). The V and J ends lost 3 bases and 0 bases respectively, with 18 bases between them. The CDR3 is 18 amino acids. Germline CDR1 and CDR2: MDHEN and SYDVKM. CDR3 sequence: CASSFPTGRGLSYNEQFF. The CDR3 DNA follows: TGTGCCAGCAGTTTCCCCACGGGGAGGGGGCTCTCCTACAATGAGCAGTTCTTC.

The V call is TRBV20-1, the J call TRBJ2-7, with TRBD2 matching over 12 bases. This CDR3 is built from 14 residues. Germline V gene data show CDR1 as DFQATT and CDR2 as SNEGSKA (reference sequence). V gave up 1 base and J gave up 3 bases; unmatched junction bases: 1. CDR3 sequence: CSARATSGSYEQYF. The DNA for the CDR3 is TGCAGTGCTAGAGCGACTAGCGGGAGCTACGAGCAGTACTTC.

This chain joins TRBV7-9 and TRBJ2-2; TRBD1 agrees at 9 bases. V shed 1 base and J 5 bases; nucleotides not matched to a gene: 5. CDR1 and CDR2 (germline): SEHNR, FQNEAQ (reference sequence). The CDR3 loop spans 16 amino acids. The CDR3 DNA reads TGTGCCAGCAGCTTAGGCACAGGGGGCTTTACCGGGGAGCTGTTTTTT. This codes for CASSLGTGGFTGELFF.

This clonotype is a singleton in its sample. This chain uses TRBV7-2 with TRBJ1-5, with 8 bases aligning to TRBD1. Germline assignment: CDR1 SGHTA and CDR2 FQGNSA. The CDR3 consists of 14 residues. V was pared by 4 bases and J by 4 bases, with 3 bases of the junction left unmatched. The CDR3 coding sequence is TGTGCCAGCAGCTCGACAGGGGTGAATCAGCCCCAGCATTTT. Translated, it gives CASSSTGVNQPQHF.

This clonotype was detected a few times. This rearrangement joins TRBV7-6 to TRBJ2-2, with TRBD1 identical over 8 bases. Germline lookup yields CDR1 SGHVS and CDR2 FNYEAQ. Trimming removed 4 bases from V and 8 bases from J; junction bases left unmatched: 9. The CDR3 loop spans 15 amino acids. The CDR3 is CASSSSPTGAGELFF. The CDR3 DNA reads as TGTGCCAGCAGCTCGTCCCCGACAGGGGCTGGGGAGCTGTTTTTT.

This clonotype was picked up a small number of times. V is TRBV4-1 and J is TRBJ2-7; 8 nucleotides match TRBD2. Germline assignment: CDR1 MGHRA and CDR2 YSYEKL. V lost 4 bases, J lost 6 bases, and 8 bases stayed unmatched. The CDR3 consists of 14 residues. The CDR3 protein is CASSRVAGGGEQYF. The CDR3 nucleotides are TGCGCCAGCAGCCGTGTGGCGGGAGGAGGCGAGCAGTACTTC.

The table lists this clonotype with a few counts. V and J are TRBV20-1 and TRBJ2-7, with TRBD1 matching 7 bases. After removal of 5 bases from V and 4 bases from J, the junction contained 8 bases not matched to a gene. Germline values: CDR1 DFQATT, CDR2 SNEGSKA (reference sequence). This CDR3 is 13 amino acids long. The CDR3 DNA sequence: TGCAGTGCTCGCCGGGACAGCCAATACGAGCAGTACTTC. Residues: CSARRDSQYEQYF.

V is TRBV20-1 and J is TRBJ2-7, with 10 positions matching TRBD2. Losses at the gene ends were 4 bases for V and 4 bases for J; bases not matched to a gene: 4. This CDR3 has 13 amino acids. CDR1 is DFQATT and CDR2 is SNEGSKA in the germline V gene (reference sequence). CDR3 sequence reads: CSATGTSEYEQYF. DNA of the CDR3: TGCAGTGCTACCGGGACTAGCGAGTACGAGCAGTACTTC.

At least ten counts were recorded for this clonotype. CDR3 sequence: CASSLAGGIAKNIQYF. The CDR3 DNA reads TGTGCCAGCAGCTTAGCGGGCGGGATAGCCAAAAACATTCAGTACTTC. The J gene is TRBJ2-4, the V gene TRBV11-2; D might be TRBD2 (6 bases). The CDR3 contains 16 residues. Deletions cut 1 base from V and 0 bases from J, with 10 bases between. Germline V lookup: CDR1 SGHAT, CDR2 FQNNGV.

The V gene is TRBV6-1, the J gene TRBJ2-1; the D gene is possibly TRBD1 (5 bases). This CDR3 has 12 amino acids. The ends were cut back, 7 bases at V and 5 bases at J, with 9 bases in the middle. The germline CDR1 and CDR2 sequences are MNHNS and SASEGT. The CDR3 sequence is CASNSGNNEQFF. CDR3 DNA sequence: TGTGCCAGCAATTCAGGGAACAATGAGCAGTTCTTC.

The V gene is TRBV15, the J gene TRBJ2-5; perhaps TRBD2 as D (6 bases). The V end lost 2 bases, the J end lost 3 bases, and 7 bases lay between the germline ends. The CDR3 is made up of 13 amino acids. Per the germline V gene, CDR1 is LNHNV and CDR2 is YYDKDF (reference sequence). CDR3 nucleotide sequence: TGTGCCACCAGCAGATGGGGGGAAGAGACCCAGTACTTC. Its protein is CATSRWGEETQYF.

This clonotype was seen ten or more times. The chain employs TRBV28 and TRBJ2-7, with D possibly matching TRBD2 (5 bases). CDR1 MDHEN and CDR2 SYDVKM come from the germline V gene. V was shortened by 5 bases and J by 2 bases, with 7 bases between the two germline ends. The CDR3 sequence is 12 residues long. In DNA, the CDR3 is TGTGCCAGCAGTGGGAGCACCTACGAGCAGTACTTC. Translated, it gives CASSGSTYEQYF.

This clonotype showed up just a few times. The chain employs TRBV5-1 and TRBJ1-1, with D uncertain. Germline loops: CDR1 SGHRS, CDR2 YFSETQ. Trimming left V 4 bases short and J 3 bases short, with 10 bases between. This CDR3 has 13 amino acids. CDR3 nucleotides: TGCGCCAGCAGCCTGTCGACGGACACTGAAGCTTTCTTT. This sequence encodes CASSLSTDTEAFF.

This clonotype was seen more than once but under ten times. This chain connects TRBV20-1 to TRBJ1-6; 7 nucleotides align to TRBD1. Germline CDR1 is DFQATT and CDR2 is SNEGSKA (reference sequence). The CDR3 has 15 amino acids. The ends lost 3 bases at V and 4 bases at J; junction bases unmatched: 6. This chain's CDR3 is CSASPRDRYNSPLHF. The CDR3 region has the DNA TGCAGTGCTAGTCCCCGGGACAGATATAATTCACCCCTCCACTTT.

With respect to this clonotype: In this CDR3 the conserved last residue, phenylalanine or tryptophan, is missing, so a read error is likely. The V call is TRBV3-1, the J call TRBJ2-1, with D unclear. The germline V and J ends were trimmed by 1 base and 0 bases, with 10 bases remaining between them. Germline V lookup: CDR1 LGHDT, CDR2 YNNKEL (reference sequence). CDR3 length: 16 amino acids. DNA for the CDR3: TGTGCCAGCAGCCAAGGAGCGCTCAGCTCCTACAATGAGCAGTTCCTC. It yields the protein CASSQGALSSYNEQFL.

The sample holds many counts of this clonotype. V and J are TRBV10-3 and TRBJ2-2; tentatively, D is TRBD1 or TRBD2 (5 bases each). Germline V CDR1 and CDR2: ENHRY, SYGVKD. The CDR3 totals 15 residues. The V and J ends lost 4 bases and 2 bases respectively, with 11 bases between them. The CDR3 DNA sequence: TGTGCCATCAGTGTCTGGGGGATAAACACCGGGGAGCTGTTTTTT. This gives the protein CAISVWGINTGELFF.

This clonotype has only a few counts. The chain combines TRBV11-2 with TRBJ2-2; D is undetermined. From germline, CDR1 is SGHAT and CDR2 FQNNGV. Trimming took off 6 bases at V and 15 bases at J, with 11 bases between the two ends. This CDR3 has 10 residues. CDR3 residues: CASSSIRMFF. Written as DNA, the CDR3 is TGTGCCAGCAGTTCCATCAGGATGTTTTTT.

This clonotype was seen ten or more times. This chain joins TRBV29-1 and TRBJ1-4; 7 bases agree with TRBD1. The CDR3 runs to 13 residues. V shed 6 bases, J shed 7 bases, and the junction held 8 bases outside the gene matches. CDR1 is SQVTM, CDR2 ANQGSEA, per germline. The CDR3 nucleotides read TGCAGCGTGACGAACAGGGGTGGTGAAAAACTGTTTTTT. Encoded protein: CSVTNRGGEKLFF.

This clonotype has ten or more counts. This chain joins TRBV3-1 and TRBJ2-7; D not resolved. Looked up from germline, CDR1 is LGHDT and CDR2 is YNNKEL (reference sequence). The CDR3 sequence is 12 residues long. V was clipped by 3 bases and J by 3 bases, with 6 bases between them. The CDR3 loop reads CASSQNSYEQYF. The CDR3 bases are TGTGCCAGCAGCCAGAACAGCTACGAGCAGTACTTC.

This clonotype appeared a few times. The chain combines TRBV9 with TRBJ1-2; D perhaps matches TRBD1 (5 bases). The length of the CDR3 is 14 residues. Trimming took off 0 bases at V and 8 bases at J, with 14 bases between the two ends. Per germline, CDR1 SGDLS and CDR2 YYNGEE. This chain's CDR3 is CASSVDRGLLGYTF. The CDR3 DNA sequence: TGTGCCAGCAGCGTAGATCGGGGCCTCTTGGGCTACACCTTC.